These 17 T cell receptor beta chains were all obtained from the same sample, sequenced in a study of graft-versus-host responses after intestinal transplantation. Intraepithelial and lamina propria lymphocytes were isolated from graft specimens. Using immunoSEQ multiplex PCR, the repertoire was profiled, and TCRdb retains in-frame clones only, with some absent. Seen here are approximately 60,000 clones, around nine tenths observed once, and the top ten hold over 1.5%. The source was ileum tissue, collected about 350 days after transplant. These receptors came from a human patient who received an intestinal transplant, so some T cells may come from the graft donor.

The chain links TRBV2 to TRBJ2-3; 9 bases match TRBD1. J was trimmed by 3 bases and V by 7 bases; bases with no gene match: 8. Per germline, CDR1 SNHLY and CDR2 FYNNEI. The length of the CDR3 is 15 residues. The CDR3, as DNA: TGTGCCAGCAAAGGGGAACAGGGGGCTACAGATACGCAGTATTTT. Translating gives CASKGEQGATDTQYF.

The V call is TRBV11-3, the J call TRBJ2-5; 10 bases agree with TRBD2. Trimming removed 5 bases from V and 2 bases from J; junction bases left unmatched: 14. The CDR3 totals 18 residues. Germline V lookup: CDR1 SGHNT, CDR2 YENEEA. Written as DNA, the CDR3 is TGTGCCAGCAGCCCGCGAACCCCTGGGACTAGCGAACAAGAGACCCAGTACTTC. Translation gives CASSPRTPGTSEQETQYF. The full variable domain, rest sourced from reference TRBV11-3 and TRBJ2-5, is EAGVVQSPRYKIIEKKQPVAFWCNPISGHNTLYWYLQNLGQGPELLIRYENEEAVDDSQLPKDRFSAERLKGVDSTLKIQPAELGDSAVYLCASSPRTPGTSEQETQYFGPGTRLLVL.

This sequence joins TRBV29-1 and TRBJ2-5; 11 bases fit TRBD1. TRBJ2-7 matches the DNA end more closely, so the J call is doubtful. This CDR3 has 12 amino acids. Germline CDR1 SQVTM, CDR2 ANQGSEA. The CDR3 sequence is CSVGTGGGEQYF. The CDR3 DNA sequence: TGCAGCGTTGGGACAGGGGGCGGCGAGCAGTACTTC.

The CDR3 coding sequence is TGTGCCAGCAGTGGGACAGTCAATCAGCCCCAGCATTTT. Translated, it gives CASSGTVNQPQHF. The J gene is TRBJ1-5, the V gene TRBV6-5; TRBD1 matches 7 bases. The CDR3 has 13 residues. Germline-derived CDR1 and CDR2 are MNHEY and SVGAGI. V lost 5 bases, J lost 3 bases, and 1 base stayed unmatched.

V and J are TRBV6-1 and TRBJ2-5, with D possibly being TRBD1 (5 bases). The DNA end favors TRBJ2-7, so the J call may be wrong. The CDR3 loop spans 15 amino acids. In germline, CDR1 is MNHNS, CDR2 SASEGT. The CDR3 DNA sequence: TGTGCCAGCAGTGCCTCGGCAGGGTTAACCTACGAGCAGTACTTC. This sequence encodes CASSASAGLTYEQYF.

This sequence joins TRBV2 and TRBJ2-1; 7 bases match TRBD2. From germline, CDR1 is SNHLY and CDR2 FYNNEI. The CDR3 sequence is 14 residues long. After removal of 2 bases from V and 6 bases from J, the junction contained 4 bases not matched to a gene. The CDR3 DNA is TGTGCCAGCAGTGAAAGGCTAGCGGCCAATGAGCAGTTCTTC. Encoded protein: CASSERLAANEQFF.

The genes are TRBV6-6 and TRBJ2-7; D unresolved. Germline V gene lookup returns CDR1 MNHNY and CDR2 SVGAGI (reference sequence). This CDR3 comprises 12 residues. V dropped 6 bases and J dropped 3 bases, with 9 bases sitting between them. DNA of the CDR3: TGTGCCAGCAGGGTCCCGGGCTACGAGCAGTACTTC. This translates into CASRVPGYEQYF.

The rearrangement uses TRBV9 and TRBJ2-7, with TRBD1 identical over 8 bases. The CDR3 extends over 15 amino acids. Germline V CDR1 and CDR2: SGDLS, YYNGEE. The V segment lost 0 bases and the J segment 0 bases; nucleotides outside the gene matches: 2. The CDR3 reads CASSVGGQASYEQYF. CDR3 in DNA: TGTGCCAGCAGCGTAGGGGGACAGGCCTCCTACGAGCAGTACTTC.

V gene TRBV28 combines with J gene TRBJ2-3, with TRBD2 matching 9 bases. CDR1 and CDR2 (germline): MDHEN, SYDVKM. The CDR3 covers 15 residues. J lost 6 bases, V lost 3 bases, and 7 bases had no gene match. CDR3 nucleotides: TGTGCCAGCAGTTTCCAGGCGGGAGGGTCGGATACGCAGTATTTT. Translation: CASSFQAGGSDTQYF.

This chain uses TRBV28 with TRBJ1-6; 12 nucleotides agree with TRBD1. V gave up 5 bases and J gave up 14 bases; unmatched junction bases: 10. Germline-derived CDR1 and CDR2 are MDHEN and SYDVKM. The CDR3 consists of 15 residues. CDR3 nucleotide sequence: TGTGCCAGCAGTCCGCCGGGACAGGGGGCATACACCCTCCACTTT. Amino acids: CASSPPGQGAYTLHF. Supplemented by reference TRBV28 and TRBJ1-6, the full variable domain reads DVKVTQSSRYLVKRTGEKVFLECVQDMDHENMFWYRQDPGLGLRLIYFSYDVKMKEKGDIPEGYSVSREKKERFSLILESASTNQTSMYLCASSPPGQGAYTLHFGNGTRLTVT.

The rearrangement uses TRBV19 and TRBJ1-6; 7 bases align to TRBD1. The germline V gene encodes CDR1 LNHDA and CDR2 SQIVND (reference sequence). This CDR3 comprises 17 residues. The V segment lost 5 bases and the J segment 7 bases; nucleotides outside the gene matches: 14. The CDR3 DNA is TGTGCCAGTAGTCCTACCAGGGGGGATAAGACAAATTCACCCCTCCACTTT. Protein: CASSPTRGDKTNSPLHF.

The chain couples TRBV27 to TRBJ2-1; no firm D call. The V gene's germline CDR1 is MNHEY and CDR2 SMNVEV (reference sequence). The CDR3 sequence is 13 residues long. Trimming shortened V by 2 bases and J by 3 bases, and 5 bases separated the two germline ends. The CDR3: CASSLEGYNEQFF. In DNA form, the CDR3 reads TGTGCCAGCAGTTTAGAAGGCTACAATGAGCAGTTCTTC.

By sample share, this clone is medium-sized (0.01 to 0.1%). The chain couples TRBV7-9 to TRBJ2-1; 9 positions agree with TRBD1. The germline CDR1 and CDR2 sequences are SEHNR and FQNEAQ (reference sequence). The CDR3 is 15 residues long. The V and J ends lost 5 bases and 6 bases, in that order; junction bases with no gene match: 8. Here the CDR3 reads CASSHGTGFTNEQFF. The CDR3 DNA sequence: TGTGCCAGCAGCCACGGGACAGGGTTCACCAATGAGCAGTTCTTC.

The rearrangement joins TRBV2 to TRBJ1-6; TRBD1 aligns across 10 bases. The trim removed 10 bases at V and 10 bases at J, leaving 10 bases unmatched. Germline CDR1 is SNHLY and CDR2 is FYNNEI. CDR3 length equals 14 residues. The CDR3 loop reads CATGWDRGRSPLHF. DNA for the CDR3: TGTGCCACCGGTTGGGACAGGGGAAGATCACCCCTCCACTTT.

The sample holds one count of this clone. V gene TRBV14 combines with J gene TRBJ2-2; 7 nucleotides align to TRBD1. CDR1 is SGHDN and CDR2 is FVKESK in the germline V gene. This CDR3 comprises 16 residues. The trim removed 5 bases at V and 0 bases at J, leaving 6 bases unmatched. The CDR3: CASSNSGTANTGELFF. Written as DNA, the CDR3 is TGTGCCAGCAGCAACTCCGGGACAGCGAACACCGGGGAGCTGTTTTTT.

The gene calls are TRBV5-1 and TRBJ1-3, with 8 bases that match TRBD1. Germline V gene lookup returns CDR1 SGHRS and CDR2 YFSETQ. V was pared by 8 bases and J by 0 bases, with 4 bases of the junction left unmatched. The CDR3 runs to 14 residues. Written as DNA, the CDR3 is TGCGCCAGTTGGACAGGGACCTCTGGAAACACCATATATTTT. It codes for CASWTGTSGNTIYF.

The chain employs TRBV5-1 and TRBJ1-6; 8 bases are shared with TRBD1. CDR3 size: 13 residues. The J segment lost 8 bases and the V segment lost 5 bases, leaving 3 bases of the junction unmatched. The germline V gene encodes CDR1 SGHRS and CDR2 YFSETQ. The CDR3 DNA is TGCGCCAGCAGTTACAGGGGGGATTCACCCCTCCACTTT. As protein: CASSYRGDSPLHF.